This entry concerns a single TCR beta chain. Antigen unknown. This sample is drawn from a study of T cell repertoires in cytomegalovirus infection. Study-wide context: A matching HLA type, together with CMV infection, was signaled by public TCR beta signatures.

Each CDR3 protein is one row after TCRdb ran MiXCR on the reads. The table shows roughly 990,000 distinct CDR3 sequences, with roughly 31% occurring only once. The CDR3 consists of 15 residues. The junction had 10 bases not matched to a gene; V was cut back by 1 base and J by 7 bases. Germline V gene data show CDR1 as PRHDT and CDR2 as FYEKMQ (reference sequence). Material: cultured CD8+ T cells from PBMCs, obtained from culture after CMV antigen stimulation. The clonotype originates from a human donor in good health (CMV status not recorded). Some clones in this sample may be carry-over from other donors' samples. The J gene is TRBJ2-7, the V gene TRBV13; TRBD1 matches at 7 bases. The CDR3 spells CASSLETGWLGEQYF. Written as DNA, the CDR3 is TGTGCCAGCAGCTTAGAGACAGGGTGGTTGGGTGAGCAGTACTTC.